Detailed here is one T cell receptor beta chain. Antigen specificity is unknown. The record originates from a study of shared clonotypes between healthy human individuals. Study-wide points: Generally, naive subsets (rather than memory subsets) showed larger estimated richness.

There were no recent acute infections or vaccinations among the donors, who were healthy HIV-negative adults. Original analysis: Filtering differed for immunoSEQ, which gave only junction sequences without quality scores. Sequencing was performed with immunoSEQ multiplex PCR; in TCRdb, only in-frame clones are kept and a portion is missing. For V, J and clone size, that table is used; D and trimming come from the DNA. The repertoire has 2 million to 2.5 million clones, 93% of them found once; the top ten carry 0.36%. This TCR derives from a man younger than 30 in good health. Some clones in this sample may be carry-over from other donors' samples. Sequencing input: naive CD4+ T cells from PBMCs. Subset described: CD45RA+ positively selected.

CDR3 loop: CASSLGVPGAEAFF. Here the CDR3 DNA reads TGTGCCAGCAGCTTAGGAGTCCCGGGCGCTGAAGCTTTCTTT. The chain uses TRBV7-2 and TRBJ1-1; D is ambiguous. Germline-derived CDR1 and CDR2 are SGHTA and FQGNSA. The CDR3 consists of 14 residues. With 1 base removed from V and 6 bases from J, the gap between germline ends came to 12 bases. Together with reference TRBV7-2 and TRBJ1-1, the CDR3 gives the full variable domain: GAGVSQSPSNKVTEKGKDVELRCDPISGHTALYWYRQSLGQGLEFLIYFQGNSAPDKSGLPSDRFSAERTGGSVSTLTIQRTQQEDSAVYLCASSLGVPGAEAFFGQGTRLTVV.